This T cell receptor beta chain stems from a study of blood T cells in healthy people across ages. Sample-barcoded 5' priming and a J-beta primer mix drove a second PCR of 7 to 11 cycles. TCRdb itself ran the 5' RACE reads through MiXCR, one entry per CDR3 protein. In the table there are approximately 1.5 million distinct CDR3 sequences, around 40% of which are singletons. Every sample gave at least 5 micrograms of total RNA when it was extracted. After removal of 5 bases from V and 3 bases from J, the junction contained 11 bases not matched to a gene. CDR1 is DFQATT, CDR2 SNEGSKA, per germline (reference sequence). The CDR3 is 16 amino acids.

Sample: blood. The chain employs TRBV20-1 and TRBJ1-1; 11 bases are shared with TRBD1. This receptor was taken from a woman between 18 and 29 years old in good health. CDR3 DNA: TGCAGTGCTCCCCGGACAGGGGGCGCAGTGGACACTGAAGCTTTCTTT. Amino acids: CSAPRTGGAVDTEAFF.